One and the same sample provided the 14 T cell receptor beta chains below, sequenced in a study of T cell responses to AZD1222 COVID-19 vaccine. Produced via immunoSEQ multiplex PCR; TCRdb's table is partial and in-frame only. Of under 150,000 clones in the sample, roughly four fifths were seen once. The source was peripheral blood, collected on day 0 of MenACWY control vaccination. The receptors were gathered from an adult in good health.

The V and J genes are TRBV2 and TRBJ2-1, with 9 bases that match TRBD2. This CDR3 is 14 amino acids long. Trimming cost V 6 bases and J 8 bases; bases outside gene matches: 8. Germline lookup yields CDR1 SNHLY and CDR2 FYNNEI. The CDR3 DNA follows: TGTGCCAGCAGCGCCGGGACTAGCCGCTATGAGCAGTTCTTC. This translates into CASSAGTSRYEQFF.

The gene calls are TRBV3-1 (or the pseudogene TRBV3-2) and TRBJ2-3; 8 nucleotides align to TRBD2. The CDR3 loop spans 16 amino acids. The J segment lost 5 bases and the V segment lost 4 bases, leaving 11 bases of the junction unmatched. Germline V CDR1 and CDR2: LGHDT, YNNKEL (reference sequence). Here the CDR3 reads CASSPPLPGGQDTQYF. CDR3 nucleotides: TGTGCCAGCAGCCCCCCCCTACCGGGGGGGCAAGATACGCAGTATTTT.

This chain connects TRBV5-1 to TRBJ1-6; D not certain. The CDR3 is 15 residues long. Germline V gene lookup returns CDR1 SGHRS and CDR2 YFSETQ. The germline V and J ends were trimmed by 0 bases and 6 bases, with 10 bases remaining between them. The chain's CDR3 is CASSLGEQGNSPLHF. In nucleotides, the CDR3 is TGCGCCAGCAGCTTGGGGGAGCAAGGTAATTCACCCCTCCACTTT.

The rearrangement joins TRBV19 to TRBJ1-2; D ambiguous. V dropped 2 bases and J dropped 8 bases, with 12 bases sitting between them. The CDR3 is 13 residues long. Germline V lookup: CDR1 LNHDA, CDR2 SQIVND (reference sequence). CDR3 protein: CASSIQDGGGYTF. The DNA of the CDR3 is TGTGCCAGTAGTATACAGGACGGCGGAGGCTACACCTTC.

This clone was detected a few times. The rearrangement links TRBV5-1 to TRBJ1-2, with 10 bases aligning to TRBD1. Per germline, CDR1 SGHRS and CDR2 YFSETQ. The CDR3 covers 16 residues. J lost 6 bases, V lost 4 bases, and 12 bases had no gene match. The CDR3 DNA sequence: TGCGCCAGCAGCCGCTCCCGACAGGGGGCTAGCGATGGCTACACCTTC. It translates to CASSRSRQGASDGYTF. The full variable domain, in which reference TRBV5-1 and TRBJ1-2 provide the parts outside the CDR3, is KAGVTQTPRYLIKTRGQQVTLSCSPISGHRSVSWYQQTPGQGLQFLFEYFSETQRNKGNFPGRFSGRQFSNSRSEMNVSTLELGDSALYLCASSRSRQGASDGYTFGSGTRLTVV.

CDR3 in amino acids: CATREGSGGPHEQFF. In DNA form, the CDR3 reads TGTGCCACCAGGGAAGGAAGCGGGGGGCCCCATGAGCAGTTCTTC. This chain joins TRBV10-3 and TRBJ2-1; 9 positions match TRBD2. Germline CDR1 is ENHRY and CDR2 is SYGVKD. CDR3 length equals 15 residues. V lost 10 bases and J lost 8; bases outside the gene matches: 15.

The chain is built from TRBV7-9 and TRBJ2-3, with 8 positions matching TRBD2. Germline values: CDR1 SEHNR, CDR2 FQNEAQ (reference sequence). There are 15 residues in the CDR3. Trimming removed 3 bases from V and 4 bases from J; junction bases left unmatched: 6. The CDR3 here is CASSFGGAGADTQYF. The CDR3, as DNA: TGTGCCAGCAGCTTCGGGGGGGCCGGTGCAGATACGCAGTATTTT. Filled out from reference TRBV7-9 and TRBJ2-3, the complete variable domain reads DTGVSQNPRHKITKRGQNVTFRCDPISEHNRLYWYRQTLGQGPEFLTYFQNEAQLEKSRLLSDRFSAERPKGSFSTLEIQRTEQGDSAMYLCASSFGGAGADTQYFGPGTRLTVL.

The J gene is TRBJ2-1, the V gene TRBV6-5; the D is unclear. CDR1 and CDR2 (germline): MNHEY, SVGAGI. CDR3 length equals 13 residues. CDR3 amino acids: CTTRHPGYNEQFF. The CDR3 DNA is TGTACGACGCGGCACCCGGGCTACAATGAGCAGTTCTTC.

This clone was detected a few times. In DNA, the CDR3 is TGCGCCAGCAGCCGGACAGGGGTAAACATTCAGTACTTC. Its translation is CASSRTGVNIQYF. The chain employs TRBV5-1 and TRBJ2-4; 9 positions agree with TRBD1. CDR3 length: 13 amino acids. CDR1 SGHRS and CDR2 YFSETQ come from the germline V gene. The J segment lost 6 bases and the V segment lost 4 bases, leaving 2 bases of the junction unmatched.

The rearrangement links TRBV18 to TRBJ1-3; TRBD1 agrees at 7 bases. The CDR3 contains 16 residues. Trimming cost V 3 bases and J 1 base; bases outside gene matches: 6. CDR1 is KGHSH, CDR2 LQKENI, per germline. The CDR3 is CASSPTGIRSGNTIYF. The CDR3 DNA reads TGTGCCAGCTCACCGACAGGGATCCGGTCTGGAAACACCATATATTTT.

CDR3 nucleotide sequence: TGTGCCAGCAGGGGAGGGATGGCCACCGGGGAGCTGTTTTTT. It encodes CASRGGMATGELFF. The chain uses TRBV6-5 and TRBJ2-2, with 7 bases identical to TRBD2. Trimming removed 6 bases from V and 4 bases from J; junction bases left unmatched: 5. The length of the CDR3 is 14 residues. Germline V gene data show CDR1 as MNHEY and CDR2 as SVGAGI.

This chain connects TRBV29-1 to TRBJ1-1; TRBD1 matches at 8 bases. J gave up 5 bases and V 7 bases, and 12 bases lay outside the gene matches. The germline V gene encodes CDR1 SQVTM and CDR2 ANQGSEA. The CDR3 covers 14 residues. The CDR3 DNA reads as TGCAGCGGCAACAGGGGGGGCCAAGGTACTGAAGCTTTCTTT. Amino acid sequence: CSGNRGGQGTEAFF.

J is TRBJ1-2 and V is TRBV7-3; 7 bases are shared with TRBD1. The CDR3 contains 15 residues. Germline V lookup: CDR1 SGHTA, CDR2 FQGTGA. The ends lost 2 bases at V and 3 bases at J; junction bases unmatched: 6. CDR3 sequence: CASSLEAGGYYGYTF. CDR3 coding DNA: TGTGCCAGCAGCTTAGAGGCAGGGGGTTACTATGGCTACACCTTC.

This sequence joins TRBV7-7 and TRBJ2-2; possibly TRBD2 for D (6 bases). The germline gives CDR1 SSHAT, CDR2 FNYEAQ (reference sequence). V gave up 0 bases and J gave up 8 bases, with 16 bases separating them. This CDR3 is built from 16 residues. The CDR3 nucleotides read TGTGCCAGCAGCTTAGCAGCGGGCCACGGGGAAGGGGAGCTGTTTTTT. Its protein is CASSLAAGHGEGELFF.